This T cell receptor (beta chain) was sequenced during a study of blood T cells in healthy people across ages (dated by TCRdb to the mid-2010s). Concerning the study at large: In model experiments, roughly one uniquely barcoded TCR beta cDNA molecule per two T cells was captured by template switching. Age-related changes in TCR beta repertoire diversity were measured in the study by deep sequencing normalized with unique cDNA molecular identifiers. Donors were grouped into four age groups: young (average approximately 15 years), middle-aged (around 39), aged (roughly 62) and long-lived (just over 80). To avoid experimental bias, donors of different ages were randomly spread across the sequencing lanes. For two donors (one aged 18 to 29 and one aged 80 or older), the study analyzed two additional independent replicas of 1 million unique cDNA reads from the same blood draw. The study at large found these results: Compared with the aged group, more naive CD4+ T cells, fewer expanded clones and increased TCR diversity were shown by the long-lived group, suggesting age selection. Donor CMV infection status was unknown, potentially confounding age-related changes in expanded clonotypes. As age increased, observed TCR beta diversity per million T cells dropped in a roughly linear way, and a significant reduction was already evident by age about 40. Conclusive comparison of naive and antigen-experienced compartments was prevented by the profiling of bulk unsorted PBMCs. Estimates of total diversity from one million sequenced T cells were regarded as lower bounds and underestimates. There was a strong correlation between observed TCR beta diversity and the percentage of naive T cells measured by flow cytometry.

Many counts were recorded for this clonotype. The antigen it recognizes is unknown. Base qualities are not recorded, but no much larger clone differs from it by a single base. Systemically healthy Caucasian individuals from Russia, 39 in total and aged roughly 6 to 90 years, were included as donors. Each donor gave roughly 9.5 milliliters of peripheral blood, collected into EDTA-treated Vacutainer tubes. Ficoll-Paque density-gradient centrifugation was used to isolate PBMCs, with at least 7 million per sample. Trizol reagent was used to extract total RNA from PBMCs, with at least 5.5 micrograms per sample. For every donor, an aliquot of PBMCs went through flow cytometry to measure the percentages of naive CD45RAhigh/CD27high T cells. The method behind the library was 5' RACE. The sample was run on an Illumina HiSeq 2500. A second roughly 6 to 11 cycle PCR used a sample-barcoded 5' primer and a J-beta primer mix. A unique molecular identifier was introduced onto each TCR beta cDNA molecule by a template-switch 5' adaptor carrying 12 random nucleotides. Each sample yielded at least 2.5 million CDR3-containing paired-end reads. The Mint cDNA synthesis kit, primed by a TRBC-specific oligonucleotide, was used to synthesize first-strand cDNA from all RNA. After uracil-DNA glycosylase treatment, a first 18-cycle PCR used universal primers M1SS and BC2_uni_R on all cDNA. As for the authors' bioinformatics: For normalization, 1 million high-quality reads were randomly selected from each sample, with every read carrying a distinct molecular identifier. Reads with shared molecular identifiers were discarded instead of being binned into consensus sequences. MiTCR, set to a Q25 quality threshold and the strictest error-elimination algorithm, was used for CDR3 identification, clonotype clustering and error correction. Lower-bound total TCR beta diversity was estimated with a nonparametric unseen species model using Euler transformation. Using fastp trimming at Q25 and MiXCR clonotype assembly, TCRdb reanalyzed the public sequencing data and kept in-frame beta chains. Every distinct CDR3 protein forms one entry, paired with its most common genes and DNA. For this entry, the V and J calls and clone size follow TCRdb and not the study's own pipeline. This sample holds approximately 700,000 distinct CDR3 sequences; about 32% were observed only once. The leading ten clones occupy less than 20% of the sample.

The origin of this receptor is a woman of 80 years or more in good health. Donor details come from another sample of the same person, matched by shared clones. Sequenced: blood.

The CDR3 sequence is CASSSPPRDTSLNEQFF. DNA sequence: TGTGCCAGCAGCTCGCCGCCCCGGGACACAAGTCTCAATGAGCAGTTCTTC. The sequence links TRBV7-9 to TRBJ2-1, and possibly TRBD1, on 6 matching bases. CDR1 SEHNR and CDR2 FQNEAQ were looked up in the germline V gene (reference sequence). From the cysteine through the phenylalanine, the CDR3 covers 17 amino acids. Left in the record is the CDR3 DNA by itself, 51 bases read in frame from the first base. The junction shows trimming of 4 bases on V and 6 bases on J, plus 22 bases between the germline ends.